The 3 T cell receptor beta chains presented below share a single source sample, sequenced in a study of blood T cell repertoires in COVID-19. The method was immunoSEQ multiplex PCR; TCRdb's version includes in-frame clones alone and lacks a portion of them. Here the sample spans roughly 350,000 clones, about 87% being singletons. The sequencing sample was made of peripheral blood. These receptors all stem from a woman aged 25 to 45 with COVID-19, enrolled during active disease.

This clone has just one count. The rearrangement joins TRBV27 to TRBJ2-5; D is possibly TRBD2 (6 bases). V was clipped by 3 bases and J by 2 bases, with 13 bases between them. Per germline, CDR1 MNHEY and CDR2 SMNVEV (reference sequence). The length of the CDR3 is 15 residues. The CDR3 protein is CASSLTGVGQETQYF. The DNA of the CDR3 is TGTGCCAGCAGTTTGACGGGGGTTGGGCAAGAGACCCAGTACTTC.

The genes are TRBV6-1 and TRBJ1-1; D remains ambiguous. The germline gives CDR1 MNHNS, CDR2 SASEGT. The CDR3 is made up of 13 amino acids. V gave up 1 base and J gave up 4 bases, with 7 bases separating them. DNA of the CDR3: TGTGCCAGCAGTGAAGAGACGGGCACTGAAGCTTTCTTT. It yields the protein CASSEETGTEAFF.

The V gene is TRBV6-2 or TRBV6-3, the J gene TRBJ1-1; weak D call: TRBD1 (6 bases). V dropped 5 bases and J dropped 2 bases, with 9 bases sitting between them. The CDR3 length is 13 residues. The germline V gene has CDR1 MNHEY and CDR2 SVGEGT. The CDR3 nucleotides read TGTGCCAGCAGTCCAGGGGTAAACACTGAAGCTTTCTTT. Amino acid sequence: CASSPGVNTEAFF.